This is a list of T cell receptor beta chains from one sample in a study of response to subunit inactivated influenza vaccine. TCRdb re-analysed the RT-PCR reads in MiXCR, keeping a single row per CDR3 protein. This sample has some 800,000 distinct CDR3 sequences, with 21% found just once. Sequencing was performed on PBMCs from blood, taken approximately 5 days after vaccination. The receptors were gathered from a man aged 45-65 years who received an inactivated influenza vaccine. The CDR3 runs from the conserved cysteine through the conserved F or W. D genes are given only for firm matches. Clone size is not always given. Where it is, it says once, few, many or a class for expanded clones.

d_gene,len,abundance,j_gene,v_gene,CDR3nt,CDR3aa
.,14,few,TRBJ2-7,TRBV4-1,TGCGCCAGCAGCCAAGATTACCGGGGAGGTGAGCAGTACTTC,CASSQDYRGGEQYF
TRBD2,14,.,TRBJ2-1,TRBV11-2,TGTGCCAGCAGCGTCCCGGGACTAGCGAATGAGCAGTTCTTC,CASSVPGLANEQFF
.,12,.,TRBJ1-1,TRBV20-1,TGCAGTGCAAGTAGGAGGAACACTGAAGCTTTCTTT,CSASRRNTEAFF
.,13,few,TRBJ1-2,TRBV20-1,TGCAGTGCTAGAGGTGGTCCCGGGGAGGGCTACACCTTC,CSARGGPGEGYTF
TRBD1,15,few,TRBJ2-7,TRBV19,TGTGCCAGTAGTATTAGGACAGGGTCTTCCTACGAGCAGTACTTC,CASSIRTGSSYEQYF
TRBD2,17,.,TRBJ2-1,TRBV6-2/TRBV6-3,TGTGCCAGCAGTTACACAAGACTAGCGGGGCGATACAATGAGCAGTTCTTC,CASSYTRLAGRYNEQFF
.,14,.,TRBJ1-2,TRBV14,TGTGCCAGCAGCCAAGCGTTCGCCAGCGACCCTATCACCTTC,CASSQAFASDPITF
.,16,few,TRBJ2-1,TRBV20-1,TGCAGTGCTAATGGGGCTGGGCGGGGAGACTACAATGAGCAGTTCTTC,CSANGAGRGDYNEQFF
TRBD1,15,few,TRBJ1-2,TRBV7-8,TGTGCCAGCAGCGCCGACAGGGGAAGTGGCTATGGCTACACCTTC,CASSADRGSGYGYTF
.,14,few,TRBJ1-6,TRBV5-1,TGCGCCAGCAGTTATGAGGGGCATAATTCACCCCTCCACTTT,CASSYEGHNSPLHF
.,14,few,TRBJ1-5,TRBV24-1,TGTGCCACCAGCCCCGGGGGGGTCAATCAGCCCCAGCATTTT,CATSPGGVNQPQHF
.,14,few,TRBJ2-7,TRBV5-1,TGCGCCAGCAGCTTGGGTCCGAGAACCTACGAGCAGTACTTC,CASSLGPRTYEQYF
.,15,.,TRBJ2-1,TRBV9,TGTGCCAGCAGCCCCCTATTGGGTTCTTACAATGAGCAGTTCTTC,CASSPLLGSYNEQFF
TRBD2,16,.,TRBJ2-7,TRBV4-3,TGCGCCAGCAGCCAAGAACCGGGACTAGCGGCCTACGAGCAGTACTTC,CASSQEPGLAAYEQYF
TRBD1,18,.,TRBJ2-6,TRBV2,TGTGCCATCAGTTTTAAACAGGGGCGCCCCTCTGGGGCCAACGTCCTGACTTTC,CAISFKQGRPSGANVLTF
.,12,few,TRBJ1-2,TRBV29-1,TGCAGCGTTGATGGGAGCAGGGGAGGCTACACCTTC,CSVDGSRGGYTF
.,12,.,TRBJ2-7,TRBV12-3/TRBV12-4,TGTGCCAGCAGTTTCGGGGCGGACGAGCAGTACTTC,CASSFGADEQYF
TRBD2,15,.,TRBJ2-2,TRBV29-1,TGCAGCGTCGGACTAGCGGGGAAGAACACCGGGGAGCTGTTTTTT,CSVGLAGKNTGELFF
.,17,few,TRBJ2-3,TRBV2,TGTGCCAGCAACCCTCCCCTCGGAGTCGTCTTTACAGATACGCAGTATTTT,CASNPPLGVVFTDTQYF
TRBD2,16,few,TRBJ2-2,TRBV6-2/TRBV6-3,TGTGCCAGCAGTTACCCGCTAGCGGGGGGGCTCCGGGAGCTGTTTTTT,CASSYPLAGGLRELFF
.,13,many,TRBJ2-1,TRBV29-1,TGCAGCGTCGAACGGGGTAGCCCACATGAGCAGTTCTTC,CSVERGSPHEQFF
.,15,.,TRBJ2-1,TRBV7-6,TGTGCCAGCAGCCCCAGGACGGCCCCGGGAAATGAGCAGTTCTTC,CASSPRTAPGNEQFF
TRBD1,16,.,TRBJ2-5,TRBV12-3/TRBV12-4,TGTGCCAGCAGTAGCACAGGGGCTGCGGCCTTAGAGACCCAGTACTTC,CASSSTGAAALETQYF
.,14,.,TRBJ1-2,TRBV7-9,TGTGCCAGCAGTAATAGGAGGGGATACTATGGCTACACCTTC,CASSNRRGYYGYTF
TRBD1,13,few,TRBJ1-2,TRBV18,TGTGCCAGCTCACGTACAGGGGAAAATGGCTACACCTTC,CASSRTGENGYTF
.,17,.,TRBJ2-7,TRBV21-1,TGTGCCAGCAGCCTCCGGGACAGGGGGGCGACTCCCTACGAGCAGTACTTC,CASSLRDRGATPYEQYF
TRBD2,19,.,TRBJ2-7,TRBV2,TGTACCAGCAGTTTAGCGCTTCGGGGACTAGCGGGAGGTCTCTACGAGCAGTACTTC,CTSSLALRGLAGGLYEQYF
.,15,.,TRBJ1-6,TRBV20-1,TGCAGTGCTAGATTTCGGCAGGGATATAATTCACCCCTCCACTTT,CSARFRQGYNSPLHF
TRBD2,16,.,TRBJ2-3,TRBV3-1,TGTGCCAGCAGCCTAAGCTTGGCTAGCGGGAGCGATACGCAGTATTTT,CASSLSLASGSDTQYF
TRBD1,16,few,TRBJ1-4,TRBV9,TGTGCCAGCAGCGTAGGAGGGACAGGGACTATTGAAAAACTGTTTTTT,CASSVGGTGTIEKLFF
.,12,.,TRBJ2-1,TRBV5-5,TGTGCCAGCGGACGTACCTACAATGAGCAGTTCTTC,CASGRTYNEQFF
.,14,few,TRBJ1-2,TRBV5-1,TGCGCCAGCAGCTTGGACACGACTAACTATGGCTACACCTTC,CASSLDTTNYGYTF
TRBD2,19,.,TRBJ2-2,TRBV4-1,TGCGCCAGCAGCCGAAGACTAGCGGGGGACCCCTCTTCCCCCGGGGAGCTGTTTTTT,CASSRRLAGDPSSPGELFF
.,11,few,TRBJ1-1,TRBV29-1,TGCAGCGGAAGGGAGTCTGGTGAAGCTTTCTTT,CSGRESGEAFF
.,15,few,TRBJ2-5,TRBV20-1,TGCAGTGCTAGAGATTTCGCGCGAGGTCTCGAGACCCAGTACTTC,CSARDFARGLETQYF
.,16,.,TRBJ1-5,TRBV5-5,TGTGCCAGCAGCTCCGCCCCCGGGGGCAGCAATCAGCCCCAGCATTTT,CASSSAPGGSNQPQHF
TRBD2,16,few,TRBJ2-1,TRBV6-5,TGTGCCAGCAGTTACACGAGCGGGGGGGCAAGCAATGAGCAGTTCTTC,CASSYTSGGASNEQFF
TRBD1,15,few,TRBJ2-7,TRBV28,TGTGCCAGCAGAGAAACGACAGGGCGATCCTACGAGCAGTACTTC,CASRETTGRSYEQYF
.,16,many,TRBJ2-7,TRBV5-1,TGCGCCAGCAGCCCAGGACAGCCAGCCGTCCCCTACGAGCAGTACTTC,CASSPGQPAVPYEQYF
TRBD1,14,many,TRBJ2-2,TRBV5-1,TGCGCCAGCAGCCGGGACAGTAACACCGGGGAGCTGTTTTTT,CASSRDSNTGELFF
.,10,.,TRBJ2-1,TRBV29-1,TGCAGCGTCTCAAGCGGATTCCAGTTCTTC,CSVSSGFQFF
TRBD1,16,.,TRBJ2-5,TRBV6-1,TGTGCCAGCAGTGGGACAGGGCTATCAAGGGGAGAGACCCAGTACTTC,CASSGTGLSRGETQYF
.,12,.,TRBJ2-3,TRBV9,TGTGCCAGCAGCCAGGAGTGGGATACGCAGTATTTT,CASSQEWDTQYF
.,13,.,TRBJ2-2,TRBV20-1,TGCAGTGCTAGTTCCGCAAACACCGGGGAGCTGTTTTTT,CSASSANTGELFF
TRBD1,16,few,TRBJ2-4,TRBV20-1,TGCAGTGCTGGCCAGACAGGGTCTTTAGGCAAAAACATTCAGTACTTC,CSAGQTGSLGKNIQYF
TRBD1,13,few,TRBJ1-1,TRBV20-1,TGCAGTGCTAGCCCTGCCGGGACAGGGCCAGCTTTCTTT,CSASPAGTGPAFF
.,13,few,TRBJ2-2,TRBV6-4,TGTGCCAGCAGTGTGTGGGGTTCCGGGGAGCTGTTTTTT,CASSVWGSGELFF
.,12,.,TRBJ2-7,TRBV20-1,TGCAGTGCTAGCCCCGGTGGGAGGGAGCAGTACTTC,CSASPGGREQYF
.,15,few,TRBJ2-5,TRBV5-1,TGCGCCAGCAGCTCCGGGACCAGGGGACTTGAGACCCAGTACTTC,CASSSGTRGLETQYF
TRBD2,17,.,TRBJ2-7,TRBV7-9,TGTGCCAGCAGCTTAGATGGATCGACTAGCGGGAACAACGAGCAGTACTTC,CASSLDGSTSGNNEQYF
TRBD2,14,many,TRBJ2-2,TRBV29-1,TGCAGCGTTGCCGGCGGGAGGTCTCCCGGGGAGCTGTTTTTT,CSVAGGRSPGELFF
TRBD1,15,few,TRBJ1-5,TRBV18,TGTGCCAGCTCAGAAGGGACAGGCCTAAATCAGCCCCAGCATTTT,CASSEGTGLNQPQHF